This TCR beta chain came from a study of T cells after yellow fever vaccination. About the study: Researchers used SMART-Seq v4 Ultra Low Input to prepare fractions that had low cell numbers.

The CDR3 extends over 14 amino acids. Trimming took 1 base from V and 7 from J, leaving 10 bases between them. Germline values: CDR1 LGHDT, CDR2 YNNKEL (reference sequence). MiXCR, run by TCRdb on the 5' RACE reads, gives a single entry per CDR3 protein. In the table there are 250,000 to 300,000 distinct CDR3 sequences, roughly 5.2% of which are singletons. This clonotype was recorded a few times. The antigen remains unidentified. The study, taken as a whole, reports: When the response was secondary, it was weaker but reached its peak faster, day 5 versus 15.

The starting material was CD4+ T cells sorted from PBMCs, obtained on the day of the yellow fever booster vaccination. The TCR comes from a man younger than 35 who received the YFV17D yellow fever vaccine. The rearrangement uses TRBV3-1 and TRBJ2-2, with D perhaps TRBD1 or TRBD2 (5 bases each). The CDR3 region has the DNA TGTGCCAGCAGCCAAGCGGGACCTGGCGGGGAGCTGTTTTTT. Its protein product is CASSQAGPGGELFF.